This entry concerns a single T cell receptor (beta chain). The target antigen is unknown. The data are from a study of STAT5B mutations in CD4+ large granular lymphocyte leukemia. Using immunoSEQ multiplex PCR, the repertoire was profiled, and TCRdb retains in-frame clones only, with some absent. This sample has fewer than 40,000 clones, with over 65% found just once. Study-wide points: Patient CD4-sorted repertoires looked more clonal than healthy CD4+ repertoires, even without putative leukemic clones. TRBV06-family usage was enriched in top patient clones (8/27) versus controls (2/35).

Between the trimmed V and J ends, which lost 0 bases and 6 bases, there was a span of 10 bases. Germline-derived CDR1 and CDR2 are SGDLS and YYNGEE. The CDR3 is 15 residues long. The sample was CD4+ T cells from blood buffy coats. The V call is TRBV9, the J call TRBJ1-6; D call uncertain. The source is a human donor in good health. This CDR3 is CASSVGQKFNSPLHF. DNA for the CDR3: TGTGCCAGCAGCGTAGGGCAAAAATTTAATTCACCCCTCCACTTT.